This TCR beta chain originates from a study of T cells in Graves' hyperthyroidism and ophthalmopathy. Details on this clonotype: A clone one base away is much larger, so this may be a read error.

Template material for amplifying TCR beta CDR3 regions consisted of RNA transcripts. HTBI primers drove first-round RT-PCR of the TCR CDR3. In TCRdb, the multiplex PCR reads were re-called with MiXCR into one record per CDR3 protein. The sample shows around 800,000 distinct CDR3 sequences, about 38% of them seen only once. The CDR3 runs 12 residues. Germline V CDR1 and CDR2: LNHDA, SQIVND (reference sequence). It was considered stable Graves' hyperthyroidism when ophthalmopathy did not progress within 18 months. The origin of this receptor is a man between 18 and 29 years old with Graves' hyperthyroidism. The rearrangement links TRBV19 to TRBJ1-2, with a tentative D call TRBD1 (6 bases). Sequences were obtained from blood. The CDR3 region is CASMNQGYGYAF. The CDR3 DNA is TGTGCCAGTATGAACCAGGGGTATGGCTACGCCTTC.